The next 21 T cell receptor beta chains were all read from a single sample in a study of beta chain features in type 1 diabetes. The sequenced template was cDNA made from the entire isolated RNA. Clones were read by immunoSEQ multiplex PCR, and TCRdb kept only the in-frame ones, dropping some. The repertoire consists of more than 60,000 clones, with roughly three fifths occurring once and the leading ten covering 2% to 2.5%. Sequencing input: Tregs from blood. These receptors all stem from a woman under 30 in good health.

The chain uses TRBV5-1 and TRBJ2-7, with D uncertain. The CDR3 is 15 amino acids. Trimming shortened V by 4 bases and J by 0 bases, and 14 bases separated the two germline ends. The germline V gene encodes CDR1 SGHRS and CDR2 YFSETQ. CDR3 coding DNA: TGCGCCAGCAGCAAAGCGCCGAGCAACTCCTACGAGCAGTACTTC. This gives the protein CASSKAPSNSYEQYF. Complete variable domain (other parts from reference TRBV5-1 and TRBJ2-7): KAGVTQTPRYLIKTRGQQVTLSCSPISGHRSVSWYQQTPGQGLQFLFEYFSETQRNKGNFPGRFSGRQFSNSRSEMNVSTLELGDSALYLCASSKAPSNSYEQYFGPGTRLTVT.

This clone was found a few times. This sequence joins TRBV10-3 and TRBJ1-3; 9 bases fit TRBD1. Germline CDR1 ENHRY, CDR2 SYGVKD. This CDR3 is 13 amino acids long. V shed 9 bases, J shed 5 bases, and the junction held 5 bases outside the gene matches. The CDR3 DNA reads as TGTGCCATTGGGACAGGGTCGCGAAACACCATATATTTT. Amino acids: CAIGTGSRNTIYF.

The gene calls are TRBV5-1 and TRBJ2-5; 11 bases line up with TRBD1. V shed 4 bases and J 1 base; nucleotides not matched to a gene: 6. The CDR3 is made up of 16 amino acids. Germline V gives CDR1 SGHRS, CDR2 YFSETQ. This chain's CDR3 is CASSTRTGGFQETQYF. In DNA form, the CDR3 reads TGCGCCAGCAGCACGAGGACAGGGGGCTTCCAAGAGACCCAGTACTTC.

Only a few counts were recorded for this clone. CDR3 nucleotide sequence: TGTGCCAGCAGCCAGATCTGGAGGGACACTGAAGCTTTCTTT. It yields the protein CASSQIWRDTEAFF. V gene TRBV7-9 combines with J gene TRBJ1-1; no clear D. Germline V gene data show CDR1 as SEHNR and CDR2 as FQNEAQ (reference sequence). Trimming removed 5 bases from V and 3 bases from J, with 13 bases in between. This CDR3 is 14 amino acids long.

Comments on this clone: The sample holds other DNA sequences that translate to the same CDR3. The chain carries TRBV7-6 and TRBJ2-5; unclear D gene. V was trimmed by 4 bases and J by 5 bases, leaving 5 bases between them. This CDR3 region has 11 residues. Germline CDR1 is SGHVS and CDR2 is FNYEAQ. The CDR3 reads CASSSQETQYF. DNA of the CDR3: TGTGCCAGCAGCTCCCAGGAGACCCAGTACTTC.

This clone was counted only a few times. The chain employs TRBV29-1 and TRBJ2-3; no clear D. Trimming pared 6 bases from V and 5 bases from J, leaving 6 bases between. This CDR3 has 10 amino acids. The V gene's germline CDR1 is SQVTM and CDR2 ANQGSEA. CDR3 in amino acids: CSVRIDTQYF. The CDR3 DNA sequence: TGCAGCGTGCGGATAGATACGCAGTATTTT.

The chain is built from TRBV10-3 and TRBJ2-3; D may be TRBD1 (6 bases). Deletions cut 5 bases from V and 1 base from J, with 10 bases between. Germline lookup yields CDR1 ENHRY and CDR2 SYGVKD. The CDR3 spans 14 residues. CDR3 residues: CAISYRVGTDTQYF. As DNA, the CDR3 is TGTGCCATCAGTTACAGGGTCGGCACAGATACGCAGTATTTT.

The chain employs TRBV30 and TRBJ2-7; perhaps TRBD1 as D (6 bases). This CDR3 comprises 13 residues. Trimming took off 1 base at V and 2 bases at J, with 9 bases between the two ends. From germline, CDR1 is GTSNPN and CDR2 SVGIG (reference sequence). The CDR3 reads CAWSGTGPYEQYF. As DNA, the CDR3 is TGTGCCTGGAGTGGAACAGGGCCCTACGAGCAGTACTTC.

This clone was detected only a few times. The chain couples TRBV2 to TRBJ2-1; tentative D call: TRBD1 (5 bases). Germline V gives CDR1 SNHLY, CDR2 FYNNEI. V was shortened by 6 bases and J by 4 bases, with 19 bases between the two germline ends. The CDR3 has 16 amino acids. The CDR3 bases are TGTGCCAGCAGCGCCCTAACAGGATACTCTTACAATGAGCAGTTCTTC. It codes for CASSALTGYSYNEQFF.

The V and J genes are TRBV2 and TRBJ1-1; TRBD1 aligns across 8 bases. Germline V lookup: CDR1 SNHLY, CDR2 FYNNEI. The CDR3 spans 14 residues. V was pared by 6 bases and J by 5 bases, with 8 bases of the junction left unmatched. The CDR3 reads CASRNDRGWTEAFF. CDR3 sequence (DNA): TGTGCCAGCAGGAACGACAGGGGTTGGACTGAAGCTTTCTTT.

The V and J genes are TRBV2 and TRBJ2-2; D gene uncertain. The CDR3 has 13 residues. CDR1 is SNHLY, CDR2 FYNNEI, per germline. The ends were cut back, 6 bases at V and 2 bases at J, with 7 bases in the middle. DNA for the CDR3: TGTGCCAGCAGGCCCAGTAACACCGGGGAGCTGTTTTTT. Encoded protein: CASRPSNTGELFF. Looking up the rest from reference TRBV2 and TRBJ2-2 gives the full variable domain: EPEVTQTPSHQVTQMGQEVILRCVPISNHLYFYWYRQILGQKVEFLVSFYNNEISEKSEIFDDQFSVERPDGSNFTLKIRSTKLEDSAMYFCASRPSNTGELFFGEGSRLTVL.

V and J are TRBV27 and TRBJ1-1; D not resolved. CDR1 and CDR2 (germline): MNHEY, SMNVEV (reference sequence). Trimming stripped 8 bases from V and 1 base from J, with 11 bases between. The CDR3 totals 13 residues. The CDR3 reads CASGEVPNTEAFF. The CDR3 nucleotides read TGTGCCAGCGGGGAGGTCCCGAACACTGAAGCTTTCTTT.

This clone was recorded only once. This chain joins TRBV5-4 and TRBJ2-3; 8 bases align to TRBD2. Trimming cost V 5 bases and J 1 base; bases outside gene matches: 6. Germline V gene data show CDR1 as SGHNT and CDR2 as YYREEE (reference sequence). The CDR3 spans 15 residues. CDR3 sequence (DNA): TGTGCCAGCAGTCCCCACGGGGGGGGCACAGATACGCAGTATTTT. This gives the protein CASSPHGGGTDTQYF.

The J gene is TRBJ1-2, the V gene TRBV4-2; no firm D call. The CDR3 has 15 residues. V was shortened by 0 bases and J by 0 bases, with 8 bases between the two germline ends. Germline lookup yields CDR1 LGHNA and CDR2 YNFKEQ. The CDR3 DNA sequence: TGTGCCAGCAGCCAAGATCTCGAGACTAACTATGGCTACACCTTC. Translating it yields CASSQDLETNYGYTF.

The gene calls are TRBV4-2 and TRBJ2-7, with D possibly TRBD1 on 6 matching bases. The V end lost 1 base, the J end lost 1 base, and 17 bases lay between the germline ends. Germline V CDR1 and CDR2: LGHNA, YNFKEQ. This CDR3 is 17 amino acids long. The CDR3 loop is CASSQAALSRGSYEQYF. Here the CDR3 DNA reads TGTGCCAGCAGCCAAGCAGCCCTGAGCAGGGGTTCCTACGAGCAGTACTTC.

CDR3 sequence (DNA): TGTGCCAGCAGCTGGAGACAGGGGGGCCCCTACGAGCAGTACTTC. This sequence encodes CASSWRQGGPYEQYF. The V call is TRBV7-9, the J call TRBJ2-5, with 9 bases matching TRBD1. The J call may be incorrect, as the DNA end agrees better with TRBJ2-7. There are 15 residues in the CDR3. CDR1 and CDR2 (germline): SEHNR, FQNEAQ (reference sequence).

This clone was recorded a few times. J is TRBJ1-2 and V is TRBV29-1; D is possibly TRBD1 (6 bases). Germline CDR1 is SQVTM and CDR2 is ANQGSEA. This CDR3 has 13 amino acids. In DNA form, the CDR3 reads TGCAGTGCGGGAGAGGGGGGAAGGTATGGCTACACCTTC. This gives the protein CSAGEGGRYGYTF.

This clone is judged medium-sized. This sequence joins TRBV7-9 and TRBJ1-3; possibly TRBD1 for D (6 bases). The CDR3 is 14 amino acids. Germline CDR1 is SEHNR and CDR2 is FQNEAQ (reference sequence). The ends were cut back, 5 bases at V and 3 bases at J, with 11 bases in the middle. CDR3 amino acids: CASSTGFGGNTIYF. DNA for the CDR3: TGTGCCAGCAGCACAGGGTTTGGTGGAAACACCATATATTTT.

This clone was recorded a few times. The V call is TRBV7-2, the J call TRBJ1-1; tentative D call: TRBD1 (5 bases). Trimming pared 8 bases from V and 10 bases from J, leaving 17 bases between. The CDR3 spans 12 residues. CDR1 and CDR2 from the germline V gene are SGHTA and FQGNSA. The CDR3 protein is CASPPDTGGAFF. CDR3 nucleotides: TGTGCCAGCCCCCCGGACACTGGCGGAGCTTTCTTT.

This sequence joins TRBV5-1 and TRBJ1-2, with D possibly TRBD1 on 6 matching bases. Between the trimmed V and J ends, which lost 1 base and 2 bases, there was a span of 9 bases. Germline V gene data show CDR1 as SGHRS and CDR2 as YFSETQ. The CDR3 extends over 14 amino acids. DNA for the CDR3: TGCGCCAGCAGCTTGTGGGGGCAGAACTATGGCTACACCTTC. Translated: CASSLWGQNYGYTF.

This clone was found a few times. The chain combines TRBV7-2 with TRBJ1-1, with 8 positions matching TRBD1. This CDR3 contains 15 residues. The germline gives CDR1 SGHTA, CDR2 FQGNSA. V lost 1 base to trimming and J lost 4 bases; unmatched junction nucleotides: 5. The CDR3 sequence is CASSLVWGTGTEAFF. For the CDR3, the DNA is TGTGCCAGCAGCTTAGTTTGGGGGACAGGCACTGAAGCTTTCTTT.